These T cell receptor beta chains were read from a single sample in a study of cytotoxic CD8 clonotypes in ibrutinib-treated CLL. Sequencing used immunoSEQ multiplex PCR; TCRdb keeps in-frame clones, though not all of them. The sample has around 70,000 clones, 68% seen once. Source: PBMCs, taken after 12 months of ibrutinib treatment. These receptors originate from a human donor with chronic lymphocytic leukemia. Each CDR3 is given with its conserved first and last residue. Fields, in order: V gene, clone size, D gene, J gene, CDR3 DNA, CDR3 protein. The D gene is left open where the match is weak. Not all rows give a size; the values are once, few, many and, for expanded clones, a class.

v_call: TRBV5-1
clone_size: .
d_call: .
j_call: TRBJ1-2
cdr3_nt: TGCGCCAGCAGCCCCCCTTCAGATGGCTACACCTTC
cdr3_aa: CASSPPSDGYTF

v_call: TRBV18
clone_size: .
d_call: .
j_call: TRBJ1-2
cdr3_nt: TGTGCCAGCTCACCAGAGACAGGTTACGGGTATGGCTACACCTTC
cdr3_aa: CASSPETGYGYGYTF

v_call: TRBV5-1
clone_size: .
d_call: .
j_call: TRBJ2-3
cdr3_nt: TGCGCCAGCAGCTTGACGGTCCCAGGGGAGGCAGATACGCAGTATTTT
cdr3_aa: CASSLTVPGEADTQYF

v_call: TRBV6-6
clone_size: .
d_call: .
j_call: TRBJ1-4
cdr3_nt: TGTGCCAGCAGCCCAGGAAGGACAGTGAATGAAAAACTGTTTTTT
cdr3_aa: CASSPGRTVNEKLFF

v_call: TRBV18
clone_size: many
d_call: .
j_call: TRBJ1-5
cdr3_nt: TGTGCCAGCTCATCGGGGACGGGTAATAGCAATCAGCCCCAGCATTTT
cdr3_aa: CASSSGTGNSNQPQHF

v_call: TRBV18
clone_size: .
d_call: .
j_call: TRBJ1-1
cdr3_nt: TGTGCCAGCTCCCCGCCGGGTTCGGCTCGGAACACTGAAGCTTTCTTT
cdr3_aa: CASSPPGSARNTEAFF

v_call: TRBV5-8
clone_size: .
d_call: .
j_call: TRBJ1-6
cdr3_nt: TGTGCCAGCAGCTTGCTACAGCTTAATTCACCCCTCCACTTT
cdr3_aa: CASSLLQLNSPLHF

v_call: TRBV4-1
clone_size: .
d_call: .
j_call: TRBJ1-3
cdr3_nt: TGCGCCAGCAGCCAAGAAGGCTCTTCTGGAAACACCATATATTTT
cdr3_aa: CASSQEGSSGNTIYF

v_call: TRBV5-4
clone_size: .
d_call: .
j_call: TRBJ2-5
cdr3_nt: TGTGCCAGCAGCTTGAGCGGACTGCCCCGAGAGACCCAGTACTTC
cdr3_aa: CASSLSGLPRETQYF

v_call: TRBV2
clone_size: .
d_call: .
j_call: TRBJ1-1
cdr3_nt: TGTGCCAGCAGGTCACAGGCGAACACTGAAGCTTTCTTT
cdr3_aa: CASRSQANTEAFF

v_call: TRBV7-6
clone_size: .
d_call: .
j_call: TRBJ2-6
cdr3_nt: TGTGCCAGCAGCTCAGGGGGGGCCAACGTCCTGACTTTC
cdr3_aa: CASSSGGANVLTF

v_call: TRBV9
clone_size: once
d_call: TRBD2
j_call: TRBJ2-1
cdr3_nt: TGTGCCAGCAGCGGAGGGACTAGCCCAAACTACAATGAGCAGTTCTTC
cdr3_aa: CASSGGTSPNYNEQFF

v_call: TRBV5-1
clone_size: .
d_call: .
j_call: TRBJ1-1
cdr3_nt: TGCGCCAGCGGCCAGGGTTTCCAAGCTTTCTTT
cdr3_aa: CASGQGFQAFF

v_call: TRBV9
clone_size: few
d_call: TRBD1
j_call: TRBJ1-6
cdr3_nt: TGTGCCAGCAGCGTAGGTGTAGGGGGCGATAATTCACCCCTCCACTTT
cdr3_aa: CASSVGVGGDNSPLHF

v_call: TRBV6-6
clone_size: .
d_call: .
j_call: TRBJ1-3
cdr3_nt: TGTGCCAGCAGTTACACGGGGGACGGCTCTGGAAACACCATATATTTT
cdr3_aa: CASSYTGDGSGNTIYF

v_call: TRBV7-6
clone_size: .
d_call: .
j_call: TRBJ2-5
cdr3_nt: TGTGCCAGCAGCCACACCCACGGAGAGACCCAGTACTTC
cdr3_aa: CASSHTHGETQYF

v_call: TRBV7-8
clone_size: .
d_call: TRBD1
j_call: TRBJ2-4
cdr3_nt: TGTGCCAGCAGCTTAGATACAGGGGGCGAATCCAAAAACATTCAGTACTTC
cdr3_aa: CASSLDTGGESKNIQYF

v_call: TRBV10-3
clone_size: .
d_call: .
j_call: TRBJ2-7
cdr3_nt: TGTGCCATCAGTGGGGGGGACGGCACTACGAGGCAGTACTTC
cdr3_aa: CAISGGDGTTRQYF

v_call: TRBV5-1
clone_size: .
d_call: .
j_call: TRBJ2-1
cdr3_nt: TGCGCCAGCAGCTTGGTGCGGACAGCCTACAATGAGCAGTTCTTC
cdr3_aa: CASSLVRTAYNEQFF

v_call: TRBV25-1
clone_size: .
d_call: .
j_call: TRBJ2-2
cdr3_nt: TGTGCCAGCAGCGGACATTTTCTGAACACCGGGGAGCTGTTTTTT
cdr3_aa: CASSGHFLNTGELFF

v_call: TRBV13
clone_size: few
d_call: .
j_call: TRBJ1-1
cdr3_nt: TGTGCCAGCAGCCCCCAAGGCACTGAAGCTTTCTTT
cdr3_aa: CASSPQGTEAFF

v_call: TRBV7-9
clone_size: .
d_call: .
j_call: TRBJ1-4
cdr3_nt: TGTGCCAGCAGCCCCCGACGGGCTGAAAAACTGTTTTTT
cdr3_aa: CASSPRRAEKLFF

v_call: TRBV7-7
clone_size: .
d_call: .
j_call: TRBJ1-1
cdr3_nt: TGTGCCAGCAGCGTGGGACAGAACACTGAAGCTTTCTTT
cdr3_aa: CASSVGQNTEAFF

v_call: TRBV4-2
clone_size: .
d_call: TRBD2
j_call: TRBJ2-5
cdr3_nt: TGTGCCAGCAGCTTGGGGACTAGCGGAGAGACCCAGTACTTC
cdr3_aa: CASSLGTSGETQYF

v_call: TRBV4-1
clone_size: few
d_call: TRBD2
j_call: TRBJ2-2
cdr3_nt: TGCGCCAGCAGCCAAGAACCGGGGGGGCCGAGCACCGGGGAGCTGTTTTTT
cdr3_aa: CASSQEPGGPSTGELFF

v_call: TRBV19
clone_size: .
d_call: .
j_call: TRBJ1-1
cdr3_nt: TGTGCCAGTACCACGACAGCCAACACTGAAGCTTTCTTT
cdr3_aa: CASTTTANTEAFF

v_call: TRBV5-1
clone_size: .
d_call: TRBD1
j_call: TRBJ2-3
cdr3_nt: TGCGCCAGCAGCACCGGGACAGGGGTTAGCACAGATACGCAGTATTTT
cdr3_aa: CASSTGTGVSTDTQYF

v_call: TRBV7-2
clone_size: .
d_call: .
j_call: TRBJ2-2
cdr3_nt: TGTGCCAGCAGAAACGGACTCGGCGCTGGGGGGTCCGGGGAGCTGTTTTTT
cdr3_aa: CASRNGLGAGGSGELFF

v_call: TRBV5-1
clone_size: few
d_call: TRBD1
j_call: TRBJ1-6
cdr3_nt: TGCGCCAGCAGCTTGGTGGACAGGTCTTCCGCCCCGAATTCACCCCTCCACTTT
cdr3_aa: CASSLVDRSSAPNSPLHF

v_call: TRBV7-7
clone_size: .
d_call: .
j_call: TRBJ1-2
cdr3_nt: TGTGCCAGCAGCCCCTTGGGGAGTCCCTATGGCTACACCTTC
cdr3_aa: CASSPLGSPYGYTF

v_call: TRBV11-3
clone_size: .
d_call: .
j_call: TRBJ2-1
cdr3_nt: TGTGCCAGCAGCTCCCCAGGGCCCAGAGGCCATGAGCAGTTCTTC
cdr3_aa: CASSSPGPRGHEQFF

v_call: TRBV2
clone_size: .
d_call: .
j_call: TRBJ1-2
cdr3_nt: TGTGCCAGCTCGGGAACAGGGAACTATGGCTACACCTTC
cdr3_aa: CASSGTGNYGYTF

v_call: TRBV20-1
clone_size: few
d_call: .
j_call: TRBJ2-7
cdr3_nt: TGCAGTGAACAGGTTGGGTACGAGCAGTACTTC
cdr3_aa: CSEQVGYEQYF

v_call: TRBV11-2
clone_size: .
d_call: TRBD1
j_call: TRBJ1-2
cdr3_nt: TGTGCCAGCAGCTCGCGACAGGGGCCTGGCTACACCTTC
cdr3_aa: CASSSRQGPGYTF

v_call: TRBV6-6
clone_size: .
d_call: .
j_call: TRBJ1-2
cdr3_nt: TGTGCCAGTGGACAGAGAGCTAACTATGGCTACACCTTC
cdr3_aa: CASGQRANYGYTF

v_call: TRBV5-6
clone_size: .
d_call: TRBD2
j_call: TRBJ2-5
cdr3_nt: TGTGCCAGCAGCTTGACCAGAGCGGGGGGCAGAGAGACCCAGTACTTC
cdr3_aa: CASSLTRAGGRETQYF

v_call: TRBV7-3
clone_size: .
d_call: .
j_call: TRBJ2-2
cdr3_nt: TGTGCCAGCAGCTTAATTGTGAACACCGGGGAGCTGTTTTTT
cdr3_aa: CASSLIVNTGELFF

v_call: TRBV6-6
clone_size: .
d_call: .
j_call: TRBJ2-5
cdr3_nt: TGTGCCAGCAGTTATGGGGGGAACCAAGAGACCCAGTACTTC
cdr3_aa: CASSYGGNQETQYF

v_call: TRBV28
clone_size: .
d_call: .
j_call: TRBJ2-1
cdr3_nt: TGTGCCAGCAAAATGGGCAGGGTCTACAATGAGCAGTTCTTC
cdr3_aa: CASKMGRVYNEQFF

v_call: TRBV2
clone_size: .
d_call: .
j_call: TRBJ1-2
cdr3_nt: TGTGCCAGCAGTGATTTTGGAATAATGGGCTACACCTTC
cdr3_aa: CASSDFGIMGYTF

v_call: TRBV7-2
clone_size: .
d_call: .
j_call: TRBJ2-5
cdr3_nt: TGTGCCAGCAGCTACCAGCTTTCCCAAGAGACCCAGTACTTC
cdr3_aa: CASSYQLSQETQYF

v_call: TRBV5-1
clone_size: .
d_call: .
j_call: TRBJ2-5
cdr3_nt: TGCGCCAGCAGCTTCCAGGGACAAGAGACCCAGTACTTC
cdr3_aa: CASSFQGQETQYF

v_call: TRBV5-5
clone_size: .
d_call: .
j_call: TRBJ2-7
cdr3_nt: TGTGCCAGCAGCTTGACTCAGGGCAGTGGCTACGAGCAGTACTTC
cdr3_aa: CASSLTQGSGYEQYF

v_call: TRBV29-1
clone_size: .
d_call: TRBD1
j_call: TRBJ1-1
cdr3_nt: TGCAGCGTGACAGGGCAGACTGAAGCTTTCTTT
cdr3_aa: CSVTGQTEAFF

v_call: TRBV20-1
clone_size: .
d_call: .
j_call: TRBJ2-5
cdr3_nt: TGCAGTGCCCCACAGGGCACCCAGTACTTC
cdr3_aa: CSAPQGTQYF